Presented here are 26 T cell receptor beta chains from one specimen sequenced in a study of blood T cells in healthy people across ages. Then a second PCR, running roughly 7 to 11 cycles, was carried out with a sample-barcoded 5' primer and a J-beta primer mix. MiXCR was run by TCRdb on the 5' RACE reads, yielding one entry per CDR3 protein. The sample has around 790,000 distinct CDR3 sequences; about 42% are singletons. Sequencing input: blood. These receptors were taken from a man in his sixties in good health.

This clonotype appeared a few times. V usage is TRBV7-3 and J usage is TRBJ1-6; no definite D call. CDR1 and CDR2 (germline): SGHTA, FQGTGA. The CDR3 covers 17 residues. V lost 5 bases and J lost 0, with 14 bases in between. The CDR3 bases are TGTGCCAGCAGCAGCGACGGTTTTTACTCCTATAATTCACCCCTCCACTTT. It translates to CASSSDGFYSYNSPLHF.

The CDR3 sequence is CASSTKRSSGARIYEQFF. In nucleotides, the CDR3 is TGTGCCAGCAGTACCAAAAGGTCTAGCGGGGCTCGTATCTATGAGCAGTTCTTC. This chain connects TRBV27 to TRBJ2-1; 9 bases map to TRBD2. Trimming at V came to 5 bases and at J to 8 bases, leaving 19 bases not matched to a gene. This CDR3 is built from 18 residues. Germline CDR1 MNHEY, CDR2 SMNVEV (reference sequence).

This chain uses TRBV30 with TRBJ2-5; D may be TRBD2 (5 bases). The J call is uncertain, as TRBJ2-7 better fits the DNA end. This CDR3 spans 14 amino acids. The V gene's germline CDR1 is GTSNPN and CDR2 SVGIG (reference sequence). The CDR3 DNA reads as TGTGCCTGGAGTCGAGGAGGAGTGGGTTACGAGCAGTACTTC. It encodes CAWSRGGVGYEQYF.

This chain links TRBV12-3 or TRBV12-4 with TRBJ2-3; TRBD2 agrees at 15 bases. J was trimmed by 2 bases and V by 6 bases; bases with no gene match: 9. This CDR3 comprises 18 residues. The CDR3 DNA is TGTGCCAGCAGCCATCCCGGGACTAGCGGGGGGAACACAGATACGCAGTATTTT. This codes for CASSHPGTSGGNTDTQYF.

With regard to this clonotype: This may be a read error: a much more frequent sequence differs by one nucleotide. The J gene is TRBJ2-5, the V gene TRBV9; D not certain. Trimming pared 6 bases from V and 11 bases from J, leaving 23 bases between. The germline CDR1 and CDR2 sequences are SGDLS and YYNGEE. The CDR3 has 14 amino acids. The CDR3 is CASNPAPTHNEQYF. DNA for the CDR3: TGTGCCAGCAACCCTGCCCCGACCCACAATGAGCAGTACTTC.

In nucleotides, the CDR3 is TGTGCCAGCAGCCTATACAGGAGGGAAGCTTTCTTT. Amino acids: CASSLYRREAFF. V gene TRBV7-3 combines with J gene TRBJ1-1, with D possibly being TRBD1 (5 bases). V was trimmed by 5 bases and J by 8 bases, leaving 12 bases between them. Looked up from germline, CDR1 is SGHTA and CDR2 is FQGTGA. This CDR3 region has 12 residues.

The chain employs TRBV12-3 or TRBV12-4 and TRBJ2-1; 7 nucleotides match TRBD1. This CDR3 spans 17 amino acids. V was pared by 1 base and J by 3 bases, with 9 bases of the junction left unmatched. As DNA, the CDR3 is TGTGCCAGCAGTTTAGGGGACAGCACGAGTAACTACAATGAGCAGTTCTTC. Translation gives CASSLGDSTSNYNEQFF.

As for this clonotype: Possible read error: a much larger clone is one base away. This chain links TRBV9 with TRBJ2-1, with D uncertain. The V end lost 3 bases, the J end lost 12 bases, and 19 bases lay between the germline ends. The CDR3 consists of 14 residues. Per the germline V gene, CDR1 is SGDLS and CDR2 is YYNGEE. This CDR3 reads CASSAAMGLGGQFF. In DNA, the CDR3 is TGTGCCAGCAGCGCTGCGATGGGGTTGGGTGGGCAGTTCTTC. The complete variable domain, with remaining parts taken from reference TRBV9 and TRBJ2-1, reads DSGVTQTPKHLITATGQRVTLRCSPRSGDLSVYWYQQSLDQGLQFLIQYYNGEERAKGNILERFSAQQFPDLHSELNLSSLELGDSALYFCASSAAMGLGGQFFGPGTRLTVL.

The chain links TRBV12-3 or TRBV12-4 to TRBJ1-2; 10 bases are shared with TRBD1. The CDR3 loop spans 17 amino acids. V dropped 5 bases and J dropped 7; count of bases not matched to a gene: 16. The CDR3 nucleotides read TGTGCCAGCAGTCCTCCGGGACAGGGGCTTATTTCGGGTGGCTACACCTTC. It is translated as CASSPPGQGLISGGYTF.

The chain has TRBV5-1 and TRBJ1-6; no definite D call. CDR3 size: 13 residues. The germline CDR1 and CDR2 sequences are SGHRS and YFSETQ. V was pared by 5 bases and J by 13 bases, with 16 bases between. CDR3 in amino acids: CASSAEPREPLHF. CDR3 in DNA: TGCGCCAGCAGTGCGGAACCGCGAGAGCCCCTCCACTTT.

This clonotype was seen a few times. The V gene is TRBV10-3, the J gene TRBJ2-7, with no clear D. V was clipped by 3 bases and J by 1 base, with 4 bases between them. The CDR3 is 12 residues long. Germline values: CDR1 ENHRY, CDR2 SYGVKD. CDR3 loop: CAISEWSYEQYF. The CDR3 bases are TGTGCCATCAGTGAATGGTCCTACGAGCAGTACTTC.

Concerning this clonotype: Relative to the germline gene, one junction end is altered; a read error may explain this. This chain joins TRBV6-1 and TRBJ1-1; 7 nucleotides align to TRBD1. Germline V lookup: CDR1 MNHNS, CDR2 SASEGT. This CDR3 is 15 amino acids long. The CDR3 region is CASSEAEGAVTEAFF. CDR3 coding DNA: TGTGCCAGCAGCGAAGCTGAGGGGGCTGTCACTGAAGCTTTCTTT.

This clonotype was observed a handful of times. This chain joins TRBV5-5 and TRBJ2-1, with 8 nucleotides matching TRBD1. Trimming took 4 bases from V and 3 from J; bases not matched to a gene: 6. CDR3 length equals 15 residues. Germline CDR1 SGHKS, CDR2 YYEKEE (reference sequence). The CDR3 is CASSVGTGNYNEQFF. CDR3 DNA: TGTGCCAGCAGCGTCGGGACAGGAAACTACAATGAGCAGTTCTTC.

The table lists this clonotype with a few counts. The chain couples TRBV5-1 to TRBJ1-2; TRBD1 is a possible D gene (6 bases). The CDR3 is made up of 15 amino acids. The ends were cut back, 2 bases at V and 3 bases at J, with 14 bases in the middle. Germline V gives CDR1 SGHRS, CDR2 YFSETQ. This CDR3 reads CASSFTDRTHYGYTF. CDR3 bases: TGCGCCAGCAGCTTTACGGACAGAACCCACTATGGCTACACCTTC.

The chain carries TRBV12-3 or TRBV12-4 and TRBJ1-4; the D is unclear. The CDR3 spans 13 residues. V lost 6 bases and J 8 bases, leaving 13 bases between the germline ends. CDR3 loop: CASSPSEEEKLFF. The CDR3 nucleotides read TGTGCCAGCAGCCCCTCCGAAGAGGAAAAACTGTTTTTT.

The chain links TRBV15 to TRBJ2-2; D tentatively fits TRBD1 or TRBD2 (6 bases each). Germline V CDR1 and CDR2: LNHNV, YYDKDF (reference sequence). The ends were cut back, 0 bases at V and 0 bases at J, with 17 bases in the middle. The CDR3 is 19 residues long. This CDR3 reads CATSRDSGAPPSNTGELFF. As DNA, the CDR3 is TGTGCCACCAGCAGAGATTCGGGGGCCCCTCCCTCGAACACCGGGGAGCTGTTTTTT.

The chain links TRBV7-2 to TRBJ2-3, with 10 bases lining up with TRBD2. Germline CDR1 SGHTA, CDR2 FQGNSA. The CDR3 contains 16 residues. Trimming at V came to 4 bases and at J to 4 bases, leaving 8 bases not matched to a gene. CDR3 DNA: TGTGCCAGCAGCTCCTCCGGGACTAGCGTTGCAGATACGCAGTATTTT. This sequence encodes CASSSSGTSVADTQYF.

The chain uses TRBV18 and TRBJ2-1, with 9 bases lining up with TRBD1. Germline V gene data show CDR1 as KGHSH and CDR2 as LQKENI. This CDR3 is built from 18 residues. Losses at the gene ends were 3 bases for V and 2 bases for J; bases not matched to a gene: 11. This CDR3 reads CASSPGYAGTGPYNEQFF. DNA for the CDR3: TGTGCCAGCTCACCTGGTTATGCCGGGACAGGGCCCTACAATGAGCAGTTCTTC. The full variable domain, its missing parts supplied by reference TRBV18 and TRBJ2-1, is NAGVMQNPRHLVRRRGQEARLRCSPMKGHSHVYWYRQLPEEGLKFMVYLQKENIIDESGMPKERFSAEFPKEGPSILRIQQVVRGDSAAYFCASSPGYAGTGPYNEQFFGPGTRLTVL.

This rearrangement joins TRBV7-2 to TRBJ1-4; no clear D. Germline assignment: CDR1 SGHTA and CDR2 FQGNSA. This CDR3 spans 15 amino acids. Trimming stripped 1 base from V and 4 bases from J, with 10 bases between. In DNA, the CDR3 is TGTGCCAGCAGCTTAGGACCTACCGTTAATGAAAAACTGTTTTTT. Translating it yields CASSLGPTVNEKLFF. Combining the CDR3 with reference TRBV7-2 and TRBJ1-4 gives the whole variable domain GAGVSQSPSNKVTEKGKDVELRCDPISGHTALYWYRQSLGQGLEFLIYFQGNSAPDKSGLPSDRFSAERTGGSVSTLTIQRTQQEDSAVYLCASSLGPTVNEKLFFGSGTQLSVL.

This chain uses TRBV5-5 with TRBJ1-5; 7 bases agree with TRBD1. The CDR3 length is 14 residues. J was trimmed by 7 bases and V by 4 bases; bases with no gene match: 8. Germline CDR1 is SGHKS and CDR2 is YYEKEE (reference sequence). For the CDR3, the DNA is TGTGCCAGCAGCCTACACAGGGGTGGCCAGCCCCAGCATTTT. Translating gives CASSLHRGGQPQHF.

The chain combines TRBV5-1 with TRBJ1-6; 7 positions match TRBD1. The germline CDR1 and CDR2 sequences are SGHRS and YFSETQ. Germline trimming cut 3 bases from V and 13 bases from J; bases unmatched to any gene: 16. This CDR3 region has 16 residues. The CDR3: CASSWGPRDRNNPLHF. The CDR3 nucleotides are TGCGCCAGCAGCTGGGGACCTAGGGACAGAAACAATCCCCTCCACTTT. The full variable domain, rest sourced from reference TRBV5-1 and TRBJ1-6, is KAGVTQTPRYLIKTRGQQVTLSCSPISGHRSVSWYQQTPGQGLQFLFEYFSETQRNKGNFPGRFSGRQFSNSRSEMNVSTLELGDSALYLCASSWGPRDRNNPLHFGNGTRLTVT.

This clonotype was picked up a small number of times. This sequence joins TRBV29-1 and TRBJ2-5; 8 positions match TRBD1. CDR1 and CDR2 (germline): SQVTM, ANQGSEA. J gave up 2 bases and V 5 bases, and 7 bases lay outside the gene matches. This CDR3 region has 14 residues. CDR3 protein: CSVMGQADQETQYF. Written as DNA, the CDR3 is TGCAGCGTTATGGGACAGGCGGATCAAGAGACCCAGTACTTC.

This clonotype was seen more than once but under ten times. The rearrangement links TRBV7-2 to TRBJ2-7; possible D gene TRBD2, 5 bases. CDR3 length: 13 residues. Deletions cut 7 bases from V and 4 bases from J, with 14 bases between. CDR1 and CDR2 (germline): SGHTA, FQGNSA. The CDR3 is CASTISDSYEQYF. The CDR3, as DNA: TGTGCCAGCACCATATCGGACTCGTACGAGCAGTACTTC.

This clonotype showed up just a few times. The CDR3 region is CASSTGGYNSPLHF. In DNA form, the CDR3 reads TGTGCCAGCAGCACAGGGGGATATAATTCACCCCTCCACTTT. V gene TRBV12-3 or TRBV12-4 combines with J gene TRBJ1-6, with TRBD1 matching over 8 bases. After removal of 6 bases from V and 4 bases from J, the junction contained 2 bases not matched to a gene. The CDR3 is 14 amino acids.

The chain combines TRBV6-1 with TRBJ2-1; the match to TRBD2 covers 7 bases. The CDR3 runs 20 residues. Germline CDR1 is MNHNS and CDR2 is SASEGT. Losses at the gene ends were 1 base for V and 0 bases for J; bases not matched to a gene: 15. CDR3 coding DNA: TGTGCCAGCAGTGAAGGTTTGTCCATACGCGGGGGTAGCTCCTACAATGAGCAGTTCTTC. Amino acids: CASSEGLSIRGGSSYNEQFF.

CDR3 protein: CASSLPGHPTDTQYF. In DNA, the CDR3 is TGTGCCAGCAGTTTACCGGGACACCCCACAGATACGCAGTATTTT. The rearrangement uses TRBV12-3 or TRBV12-4 and TRBJ2-3; perhaps TRBD1 as D (6 bases). This CDR3 is built from 15 residues. Trimming left V 2 bases short and J 2 bases short, with 11 bases between.